The T cell receptor beta chain under discussion was sequenced for a study of early T cells in non-severe SARS-CoV-2 infection. Study-level information: The input, bulk RNA from unsorted whole blood, was sequenced, and chains were unpaired.

Germline values: CDR1 MNHNY, CDR2 SVGAGI (reference sequence). V was pared by 5 bases and J by 3 bases, with 6 bases of the junction left unmatched. This CDR3 has 15 amino acids. This clonotype has only a few counts. Its specificity is not known. Molecules of cDNA were individually given unique molecular identifiers that were attached to them. TCRdb recomputed calls from the 5' RACE reads with MiXCR, one row per CDR3 protein. Of around 48,000 distinct CDR3 sequences listed, about 13% are singletons. The study, taken as a whole, reports: The VDJdb matching leaned toward anti-spike CD8 responses and overlooked private and CD4 specificities.

J is TRBJ2-1 and V is TRBV6-6, with 8 positions matching TRBD1. Input material: whole blood. The receptor was derived from an adult who was a healthcare worker with PCR-confirmed SARS-CoV-2 infection or an uninfected control (not recorded which). DNA for the CDR3: TGTGCCAGCAGTGACAGGGGAGCAAACTACAATGAGCAGTTCTTC. Translation gives CASSDRGANYNEQFF.